Listed below are T cell receptor beta chains from one sample, sequenced in a study of regulatory T cells in long-lasting Graves disease. TCRdb passed the multiplex PCR reads through MiXCR, listing each CDR3 protein once. The data hold roughly 500,000 distinct CDR3 sequences, with more than 10% observed a single time. These data were also reused for a study on T cells in Graves' hyperthyroidism and ophthalmopathy.

This specimen was peripheral blood mononuclear cells (PBMCs), taken at new diagnosis, from a patient treated with antithyroid drugs. These receptors were taken from a woman aged 25-40 years with Graves disease. Both conserved end residues are part of each CDR3. Each record gives: D gene, clone size, V gene, J gene, CDR3 DNA, CDR3 protein. The D gene is left open where the match is weak. Some rows mark clone size as missing; the rest say once, few, many or name a class of expanded clone.

D gene: NA
clone size: many
V gene: TRBV12-3/TRBV12-4
J gene: TRBJ2-1
CDR3 DNA: TGTGCCAGCACCCACCAAGCGTATAATTACAATGAGCAGTTCTTC
CDR3 protein: CASTHQAYNYNEQFF

D gene: NA
clone size: many
V gene: TRBV7-9
J gene: TRBJ1-1
CDR3 DNA: TGCGCCAGCAGCCTACAGGGCCGCAACACTGAAGCTTTCTTT
CDR3 protein: CASSLQGRNTEAFF

D gene: NA
clone size: many
V gene: TRBV5-1
J gene: TRBJ2-7
CDR3 DNA: TGCGCCAGCAGCTTGGAGGGGGACTGGGGGGAGCAGTACTTC
CDR3 protein: CASSLEGDWGEQYF

D gene: NA
clone size: few
V gene: TRBV6-2/TRBV6-3
J gene: TRBJ2-7
CDR3 DNA: TGTGCCAGCAGTTATAGGGGTCAGCGGAGCAACTACGAGCAGTACTTC
CDR3 protein: CASSYRGQRSNYEQYF

D gene: TRBD2
clone size: many
V gene: TRBV27
J gene: TRBJ2-1
CDR3 DNA: TGTGCCAGCAATAAGCGGGAGGGCCGGTACAATGAGCAGTTCTTC
CDR3 protein: CASNKREGRYNEQFF

D gene: NA
clone size: many
V gene: TRBV7-9
J gene: TRBJ2-1
CDR3 DNA: TGTGCCAGCAGCCCCAGTTCGGGGCAGAACTCCTACAATGAGCAGTTCTTC
CDR3 protein: CASSPSSGQNSYNEQFF

D gene: NA
clone size: NA
V gene: TRBV25-1
J gene: TRBJ2-1
CDR3 DNA: TGTGCCAGCAGTGAATCAGGCGGCTTTGTCGATGAGCAGTTCTTC
CDR3 protein: CASSESGGFVDEQFF

D gene: TRBD1
clone size: few
V gene: TRBV7-2
J gene: TRBJ2-3
CDR3 DNA: TGTGCCAGCAGCTCGGGACAGACAGATACGCAGTATTTT
CDR3 protein: CASSSGQTDTQYF

D gene: TRBD2
clone size: many
V gene: TRBV10-2
J gene: TRBJ2-3
CDR3 DNA: TGCGCCAGCGGTCTAGCGGGAGCATCAGATACGCAGTATTTT
CDR3 protein: CASGLAGASDTQYF

D gene: NA
clone size: few
V gene: TRBV20-1
J gene: TRBJ1-4
CDR3 DNA: TGCAGTGCTAGCCCGTTACGAGAAAAACTGTTTTTT
CDR3 protein: CSASPLREKLFF

D gene: TRBD2
clone size: many
V gene: TRBV7-2
J gene: TRBJ2-2
CDR3 DNA: TGTGCCAGCAGCTTATGGGGTAGAGTGGGAGGGGACACCGGGGAGCTGTTTTTT
CDR3 protein: CASSLWGRVGGDTGELFF

D gene: NA
clone size: NA
V gene: TRBV6-5
J gene: TRBJ1-3
CDR3 DNA: TGTGCCAGCAGTTACGACGGGACCTCATATTTT
CDR3 protein: CASSYDGTSYF

D gene: TRBD2
clone size: NA
V gene: TRBV6-2/TRBV6-3
J gene: TRBJ2-7
CDR3 DNA: TGTGCCAGCAGTTACGGACTAGCGGGAGGGGATCGCGCCGAGCAGTACTTC
CDR3 protein: CASSYGLAGGDRAEQYF

D gene: NA
clone size: many
V gene: TRBV6-2/TRBV6-3
J gene: TRBJ2-1
CDR3 DNA: TGTGCCAGCATGGCCATAGGGGGCGGGAGGTTGTACAATGAGCAGTTCTTC
CDR3 protein: CASMAIGGGRLYNEQFF

D gene: NA
clone size: many
V gene: TRBV7-9
J gene: TRBJ2-4
CDR3 DNA: TGTGCCAGCAGCGCCTACACCGGGACTGACGGCGGGAACATTCAGTACTTC
CDR3 protein: CASSAYTGTDGGNIQYF

D gene: NA
clone size: NA
V gene: TRBV13
J gene: TRBJ2-2
CDR3 DNA: TGTGCCAGCAGCTTAGGCGGGTTCACCGGGGAGCTGTTTTTT
CDR3 protein: CASSLGGFTGELFF

D gene: TRBD1
clone size: many
V gene: TRBV7-3
J gene: TRBJ2-6
CDR3 DNA: TGTGCCAGCAGCTTAGATGGACAGGCTAGTCGTGGGGCCAACGTCCTGACTTTC
CDR3 protein: CASSLDGQASRGANVLTF

D gene: NA
clone size: many
V gene: TRBV7-9
J gene: TRBJ1-1
CDR3 DNA: TGTGCCAGCAGCTTGACGGACTTGAACACTGAAGCTTTCTTT
CDR3 protein: CASSLTDLNTEAFF

D gene: NA
clone size: NA
V gene: TRBV30
J gene: TRBJ2-6
CDR3 DNA: TGTGCCTGGAGTACGGGCAGGGCTGGGGCCAACGTCCTGACTTTC
CDR3 protein: CAWSTGRAGANVLTF

D gene: NA
clone size: many
V gene: TRBV28
J gene: TRBJ1-4
CDR3 DNA: TGTGCCAGCAGTCCAGGGCTCGTCGCAACTAATGAAAAACTGTTTTTT
CDR3 protein: CASSPGLVATNEKLFF

D gene: NA
clone size: few
V gene: TRBV19
J gene: TRBJ2-5
CDR3 DNA: TGTGCCTCCGAAGGGCAGGGAAAGACCCAGTACTTC
CDR3 protein: CASEGQGKTQYF

D gene: NA
clone size: many
V gene: TRBV10-2
J gene: TRBJ2-5
CDR3 DNA: TGCGCCAGCAGTGAGTACAAGTTCCAAGAGACCCAGTACTTC
CDR3 protein: CASSEYKFQETQYF

D gene: TRBD2
clone size: few
V gene: TRBV14
J gene: TRBJ2-1
CDR3 DNA: TGTGCCAGCAGCCAAGAGAAAAAGTGGCTAGCGGGAGAGAATGAGCAGTTCTTC
CDR3 protein: CASSQEKKWLAGENEQFF

D gene: NA
clone size: many
V gene: TRBV30
J gene: TRBJ1-1
CDR3 DNA: TGTGCCTGGAGTGTTTGGCTCTCTTGGGAAGCCGAGTACAACACTGAAGCTTTCTTT
CDR3 protein: CAWSVWLSWEAEYNTEAFF

D gene: NA
clone size: many
V gene: TRBV6-2/TRBV6-3
J gene: TRBJ1-2
CDR3 DNA: TGTGCCAGCACCGAGGGCTTAACTAACTATGGCTACACCTTC
CDR3 protein: CASTEGLTNYGYTF

D gene: TRBD1
clone size: many
V gene: TRBV29-1
J gene: TRBJ2-3
CDR3 DNA: TGCAGCGTTGCCGTTGGACAGGGGGAGACAGATACGCAGTATTTT
CDR3 protein: CSVAVGQGETDTQYF

D gene: NA
clone size: many
V gene: TRBV6-4
J gene: TRBJ2-7
CDR3 DNA: TGTGCCAGCAGTGAAGGGTGGGTTGCATCCTACGAGCAGTACTTC
CDR3 protein: CASSEGWVASYEQYF

D gene: NA
clone size: many
V gene: TRBV12-3/TRBV12-4
J gene: TRBJ1-1
CDR3 DNA: TGTGCCAGCAGTCCAAGGCAGGCCGGGAACACTGAAGCTTTCTTT
CDR3 protein: CASSPRQAGNTEAFF